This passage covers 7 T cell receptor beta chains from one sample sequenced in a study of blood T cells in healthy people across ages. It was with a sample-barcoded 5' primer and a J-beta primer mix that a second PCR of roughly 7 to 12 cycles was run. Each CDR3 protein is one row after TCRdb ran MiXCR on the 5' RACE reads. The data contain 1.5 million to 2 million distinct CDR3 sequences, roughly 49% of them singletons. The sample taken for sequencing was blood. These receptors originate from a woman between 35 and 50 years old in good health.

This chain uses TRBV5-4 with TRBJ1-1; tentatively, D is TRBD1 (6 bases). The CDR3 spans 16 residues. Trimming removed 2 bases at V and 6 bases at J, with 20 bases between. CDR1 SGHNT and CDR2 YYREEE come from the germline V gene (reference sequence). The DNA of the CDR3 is TGTGCCAGCAGCTTAGCACCGACGGGGGCGCGGGCTGAAGCTTTCTTT. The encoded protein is CASSLAPTGARAEAFF.

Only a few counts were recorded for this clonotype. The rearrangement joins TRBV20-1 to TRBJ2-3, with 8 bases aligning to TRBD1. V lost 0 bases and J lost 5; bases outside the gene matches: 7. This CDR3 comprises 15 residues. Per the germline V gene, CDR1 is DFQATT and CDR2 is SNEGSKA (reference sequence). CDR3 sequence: CSARDRAGGLDTQYF. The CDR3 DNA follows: TGCAGTGCTAGAGATCGGGCAGGGGGCTTAGATACGCAGTATTTT.

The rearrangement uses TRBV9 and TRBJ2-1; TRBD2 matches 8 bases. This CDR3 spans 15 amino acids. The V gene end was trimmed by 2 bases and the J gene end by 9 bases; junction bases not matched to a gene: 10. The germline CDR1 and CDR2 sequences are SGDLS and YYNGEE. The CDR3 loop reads CASSVGAGGSSEQFF. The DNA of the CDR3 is TGTGCCAGCAGCGTCGGCGCGGGGGGCTCGAGTGAGCAGTTCTTC.

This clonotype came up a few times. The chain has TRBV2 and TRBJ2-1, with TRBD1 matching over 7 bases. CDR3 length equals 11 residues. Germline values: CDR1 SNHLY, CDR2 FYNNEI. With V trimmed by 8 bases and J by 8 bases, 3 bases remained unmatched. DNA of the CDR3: TGTGCCAGCGCCAGGGGGTATGAGCAGTTCTTC. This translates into CASARGYEQFF.

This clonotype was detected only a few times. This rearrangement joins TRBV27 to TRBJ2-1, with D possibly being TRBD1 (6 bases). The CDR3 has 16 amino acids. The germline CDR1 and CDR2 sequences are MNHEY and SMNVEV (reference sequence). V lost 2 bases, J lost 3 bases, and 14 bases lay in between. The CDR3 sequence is CASSLGTGRGYNEQFF. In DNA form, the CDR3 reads TGTGCCAGCAGTTTAGGCACAGGGAGAGGCTACAATGAGCAGTTCTTC.

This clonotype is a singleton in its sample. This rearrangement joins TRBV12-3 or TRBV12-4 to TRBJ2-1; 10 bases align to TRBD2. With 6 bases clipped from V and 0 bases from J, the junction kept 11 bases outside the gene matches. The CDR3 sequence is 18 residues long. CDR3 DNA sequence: TGTGCCAGCAGCAATGTCACGAGCGGGGGGGCCTCCTACAATGAGCAGTTCTTC. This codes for CASSNVTSGGASYNEQFF.

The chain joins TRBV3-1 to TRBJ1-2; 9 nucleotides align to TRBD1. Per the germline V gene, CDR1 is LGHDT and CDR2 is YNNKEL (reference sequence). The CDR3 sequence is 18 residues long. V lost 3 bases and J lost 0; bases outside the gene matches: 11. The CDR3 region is CASSHLRGQGEPNYGYTF. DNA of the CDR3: TGTGCCAGCAGCCACCTCCGGGGACAGGGAGAACCTAACTATGGCTACACCTTC.